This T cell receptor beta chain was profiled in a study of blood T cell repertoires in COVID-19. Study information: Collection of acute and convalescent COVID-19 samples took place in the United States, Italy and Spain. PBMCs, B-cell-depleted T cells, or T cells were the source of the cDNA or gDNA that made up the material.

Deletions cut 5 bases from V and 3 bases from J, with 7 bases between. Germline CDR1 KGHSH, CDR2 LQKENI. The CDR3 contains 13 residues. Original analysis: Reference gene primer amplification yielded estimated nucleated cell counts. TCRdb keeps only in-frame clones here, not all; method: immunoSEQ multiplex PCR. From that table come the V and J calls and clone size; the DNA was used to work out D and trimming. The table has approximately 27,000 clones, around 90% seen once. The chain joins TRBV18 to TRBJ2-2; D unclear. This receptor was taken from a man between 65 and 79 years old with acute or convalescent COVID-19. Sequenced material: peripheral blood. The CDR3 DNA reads TGTGCCAGCTCAACAGACCACACCGGGGAGCTGTTTTTT. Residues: CASSTDHTGELFF. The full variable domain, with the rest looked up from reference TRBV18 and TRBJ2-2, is NAGVMQNPRHLVRRRGQEARLRCSPMKGHSHVYWYRQLPEEGLKFMVYLQKENIIDESGMPKERFSAEFPKEGPSILRIQQVVRGDSAAYFCASSTDHTGELFFGEGSRLTVL.